The clone carrying this TCR beta chain was observed once. Its target is not known. PCR involved 60 Vbeta and 13 Jbeta primers. Clones were sequenced by immunoSEQ multiplex PCR, and TCRdb holds only the in-frame ones, with some missing. This sample has 150,000 to 200,000 clones, with roughly 73% found just once. This sample is part of a study of cytomegalovirus exposure and HLA in healthy donors. Study context: Genotyping showed roughly 76% of almost 400 donors falling in the Caucasian-associated ancestry cluster. Points from the study as a whole: The number of N-insertions in an Asian-associated ancestry cluster was reportedly below the roughly 660-donor mean in a later analysis. A cluster of highly shared sequence variants was likely a sequencing artifact. TRBV6-2, TRBV6-3 and some other V segments were unresolvable in 87-base-pair reads.

CDR1 is MDHEN and CDR2 is SYDVKM in the germline V gene. The ends were cut back, 6 bases at V and 2 bases at J, with 7 bases in the middle. The CDR3 is 12 residues long. Sequenced material: PBMCs. The TCR was taken from a man younger than 30 in good health and CMV-seropositive. This chain uses TRBV28 with TRBJ2-5; D is uncertain. The CDR3 here is CASRWAQETQYF. The CDR3 bases are TGTGCCAGCAGGTGGGCACAAGAGACCCAGTACTTC.